This T cell receptor beta chain was identified in a study of T cell repertoires in cytomegalovirus infection. On the study more broadly: It was recently identified HLA-C-restricted and well-studied HLA-B-restricted CMV epitopes that the study used. Study-level findings and limits: In two of eight donors, the top clonotype was HLA-C-restricted CMV-specific. Cumulative frequency (of public TCR beta family members) identified carriers of CMV plus the relevant HLA.

Via MiXCR, TCRdb re-called the reads, giving one row per CDR3 protein. The table includes fewer than 950,000 distinct CDR3 sequences, around a third detected once. This clonotype was found many times. Its antigen is not identified. Germline lookup yields CDR1 SGHVS and CDR2 FQNEAQ. V was pared by 5 bases and J by 0 bases, with 5 bases of the junction left unmatched. The CDR3 sequence is 16 residues long. The sequenced sample was cultured CD8+ T cells from PBMCs, obtained from culture after CMV antigen stimulation. This chain links TRBV7-8 with TRBJ2-3; 10 nucleotides match TRBD2. The sequence came from a human donor in good health (CMV status not recorded). Some clones in this sample may be carry-over from other donors' samples. The CDR3 DNA reads TGTGCCAGCAGCACGACACTAGCGGGGAGCACAGATACGCAGTATTTT. It yields the protein CASSTTLAGSTDTQYF.